These 19 T cell receptor beta chains came from one sample sequenced in a study of CXCR3 chemokines and chemotherapy response in bladder cancer. TCRdb re-analysed the PCR reads in MiXCR, keeping a single row per CDR3 protein. The sample includes about 8,900 distinct CDR3 sequences, roughly 23% of them seen just once. The sample was acquired from a patient whose treatment included neoadjuvant chemotherapy. The receptors shown here come from a human donor with bladder cancer that did not respond to neoadjuvant chemotherapy.

This clonotype is labeled medium-sized. CDR3 bases: TGTGCCAGCAGCTTAGGAGGGTCCTCCCATCAGCCCCAGCATTTT. Amino acid sequence: CASSLGGSSHQPQHF. The chain combines TRBV7-2 with TRBJ1-5, with D unresolved. Germline V gene sequence: CDR1 SGHTA, CDR2 FQGNSA. The CDR3 is 15 amino acids. The V gene lost 1 base and the J gene lost 5 bases, with 12 bases spanning the gap. Full variable domain (missing parts from reference TRBV7-2 and TRBJ1-5): GAGVSQSPSNKVTEKGKDVELRCDPISGHTALYWYRQSLGQGLEFLIYFQGNSAPDKSGLPSDRFSAERTGGSVSTLTIQRTQQEDSAVYLCASSLGGSSHQPQHFGDGTRLSIL.

The chain uses TRBV6-6 and TRBJ1-2, with TRBD1 identical over 8 bases. The CDR3 spans 12 residues. With 7 bases clipped from V and 4 bases from J, the junction kept 2 bases outside the gene matches. CDR1 and CDR2 from the germline V gene are MNHNY and SVGAGI (reference sequence). This chain's CDR3 is CASKTGAYGYTF. The CDR3 DNA follows: TGTGCCAGCAAGACAGGGGCCTATGGCTACACCTTC.

DNA for the CDR3: TGTGCCAGCAGCGATAATTCCGGGCAAGAGACCCAGTACTTC. This codes for CASSDNSGQETQYF. The rearrangement uses TRBV11-2 and TRBJ2-5; no definite D call. The CDR3 loop spans 14 amino acids. Germline V lookup: CDR1 SGHAT, CDR2 FQNNGV. Trimming removed 5 bases at V and 2 bases at J, with 12 bases between. The entire variable domain, with the rest obtained from reference TRBV11-2 and TRBJ2-5, is as follows: EAGVAQSPRYKIIEKRQSVAFWCNPISGHATLYWYQQILGQGPKLLIQFQNNGVVDDSQLPKDRFSAERLKGVDSTLKIQPAKLEDSAVYLCASSDNSGQETQYFGPGTRLLVL.

The rearrangement joins TRBV28 to TRBJ1-4, with a tentative D call TRBD1 (6 bases). V was shortened by 7 bases and J by 4 bases, with 19 bases between the two germline ends. Germline CDR1 reads MDHEN; CDR2 reads SYDVKM. The CDR3 loop spans 16 amino acids. The CDR3 DNA is TGTGCCAGCAAAGGTGGTGCGGACAGAGGTAATGAAAAACTGTTTTTT. Its translation is CASKGGADRGNEKLFF.

At least ten counts were recorded for this clonotype. The chain uses TRBV12-3 or TRBV12-4 and TRBJ1-2, with TRBD1 as a possible D gene (6 bases). V was cut by 1 base and J by 7 bases, with 10 bases left in between. The CDR3 is 13 amino acids. The CDR3 nucleotides read TGTGCCAGCAGTTTAGACAGGGAGGGTGGCTACACCTTC. Translated: CASSLDREGGYTF.

Many counts were recorded for this clonotype. The chain joins TRBV20-1 to TRBJ2-3; D may be TRBD1 or TRBD2 (5 bases each). V lost 5 bases and J 1 base, leaving 13 bases between the germline ends. The CDR3 has 14 residues. Per germline, CDR1 DFQATT and CDR2 SNEGSKA (reference sequence). CDR3 sequence: CSAEGLGGTDTQYF. CDR3 sequence (DNA): TGCAGTGCTGAGGGGTTAGGGGGCACAGATACGCAGTATTTT.

By share, this clonotype ranks as medium-sized. The rearrangement links TRBV11-1 to TRBJ1-6; maybe TRBD1 (5 bases). CDR1 is SGHAT, CDR2 FQDESV, per germline (reference sequence). V was cut by 2 bases and J by 8 bases, with 10 bases left in between. This CDR3 contains 14 residues. The CDR3 region is CASSLQGEYSPLHF. The CDR3 DNA reads as TGTGCCAGCAGCTTACAGGGTGAATATTCACCCCTCCACTTT.

By frequency in the sample, this clonotype is medium-sized. The rearrangement links TRBV19 to TRBJ1-5; weak D call: TRBD1 (5 bases). Germline lookup yields CDR1 LNHDA and CDR2 SQIVND (reference sequence). V was trimmed by 5 bases and J by 7 bases, leaving 12 bases between them. The CDR3 is 13 amino acids. The CDR3 DNA reads TGTGCCAGTAGTGCGGCAGGGAGACAGCCCCAGCATTTT. Translated, it gives CASSAAGRQPQHF.

For this clonotype: A far larger clone lies a single base away; this is likely a read error. This rearrangement joins TRBV7-2 to TRBJ2-5; 11 nucleotides match TRBD2. Germline V gene sequence: CDR1 SGHTA, CDR2 FQGNSA. V gave up 3 bases and J gave up 8 bases; unmatched junction bases: 8. The CDR3 has 15 residues. The CDR3 DNA is TGTGCCAGCAGCTTGACTAGCGGGGCCCTGGATACCCAGTACTTC. Protein: CASSLTSGALDTQYF.

This clonotype is labeled as medium-sized. The chain links TRBV18 to TRBJ1-3, with D unresolved. V was shortened by 3 bases and J by 0 bases, with 9 bases between the two germline ends. Germline V lookup: CDR1 KGHSH, CDR2 LQKENI. The CDR3 spans 15 residues. The CDR3 region has the DNA TGTGCCAGCTCACCTCCCCTCCTCTCTGGAAACACCATATATTTT. Translation gives CASSPPLLSGNTIYF.

This clonotype occurred many times. The rearrangement uses TRBV20-1 and TRBJ2-3; 7 bases are a match to TRBD2. This CDR3 has 14 amino acids. CDR1 is DFQATT and CDR2 is SNEGSKA in the germline V gene (reference sequence). V was pared by 6 bases and J by 3 bases, with 9 bases of the junction left unmatched. The CDR3 is CSALGGKGTDTQYF. The CDR3 coding sequence is TGCAGTGCCCTGGGGGGGAAGGGAACAGATACGCAGTATTTT.

This clonotype was detected only a few times. The V and J genes are TRBV4-2 and TRBJ1-5; D may be TRBD1 (5 bases). CDR1 and CDR2 (germline): LGHNA, YNFKEQ. V lost 0 bases, J lost 4 bases, and 16 bases lay in between. The length of the CDR3 is 17 residues. The CDR3 sequence is CASSQEAWDVRNQPQHF. The CDR3 bases are TGTGCCAGCAGCCAAGAAGCGTGGGACGTCAGGAATCAGCCCCAGCATTTT.

This rearrangement joins TRBV6-2 or TRBV6-3 to TRBJ2-2; the match to TRBD1 covers 9 bases. The J segment lost 1 base and the V segment lost 6 bases, leaving 3 bases of the junction unmatched. Germline V gene data show CDR1 as MNHEY and CDR2 as SVGEGT. The CDR3 spans 15 residues. Here the CDR3 reads CASSPGQGNTGELFF. The CDR3 nucleotides are TGTGCCAGCAGCCCGGGACAGGGGAACACCGGGGAGCTGTTTTTT.

In this sample, this clonotype turned up once. This chain uses TRBV7-2 with TRBJ2-1; 12 nucleotides align to TRBD2. J lost 5 bases, V lost 5 bases, and 7 bases had no gene match. The CDR3 has 16 residues. Germline loops: CDR1 SGHTA, CDR2 FQGNSA. CDR3 nucleotide sequence: TGTGCCAGCAGCCGCCTAGCGGGGGGGCCCCACAATGAGCAGTTCTTC. It yields the protein CASSRLAGGPHNEQFF.

V usage is TRBV6-5 and J usage is TRBJ2-1; 7 bases are shared with TRBD1. V was pared by 5 bases and J by 0 bases, with 7 bases of the junction left unmatched. Germline CDR1 reads MNHEY; CDR2 reads SVGAGI. CDR3 size: 16 residues. The CDR3 coding sequence is TGTGCCAGCAGTACCGGGACAGACTTCTCCTACAATGAGCAGTTCTTC. Protein product: CASSTGTDFSYNEQFF.

This clonotype came up many times. This rearrangement joins TRBV7-9 to TRBJ1-3; unclear D gene. This CDR3 spans 12 amino acids. Germline CDR1 and CDR2: SEHNR and FQNEAQ (reference sequence). The ends were cut back, 5 bases at V and 4 bases at J, with 6 bases in the middle. The CDR3 coding sequence is TGTGCCAGCAGCCTCCAAGGAAACACCATATATTTT. This translates into CASSLQGNTIYF.

This clonotype qualifies as medium-sized. This chain links TRBV6-5 with TRBJ2-2; D is ambiguous. V lost 0 bases and J lost 0, with 5 bases in between. Germline lookup yields CDR1 MNHEY and CDR2 SVGAGI. The CDR3 has 15 residues. This CDR3 is CASSYSRANTGELFF. For the CDR3, the DNA is TGTGCCAGCAGTTACTCCCGGGCGAACACCGGGGAGCTGTTTTTT.

This clonotype has ten or more counts. This chain uses TRBV7-9 with TRBJ2-5, with TRBD2 matching over 8 bases. Trimming cost V 5 bases and J 2 bases; bases outside gene matches: 7. Germline values: CDR1 SEHNR, CDR2 FQNEAQ (reference sequence). This CDR3 comprises 15 residues. CDR3 bases: TGTGCCAGCAGCCTACCATTAGCGGGGCAAGAGACCCAGTACTTC. Protein sequence: CASSLPLAGQETQYF.

The V gene is TRBV27, the J gene TRBJ2-1; 12 bases fit TRBD2. V trimming: 8 bases; J trimming: 13 bases; junction bases outside the gene matches: 12. The CDR3 runs to 14 residues. CDR1 MNHEY and CDR2 SMNVEV come from the germline V gene (reference sequence). The CDR3 bases are TGTGCCAGCCGGGGACTAGCGGGCGTCTCTAATCAGTTCTTC. Its translation is CASRGLAGVSNQFF.